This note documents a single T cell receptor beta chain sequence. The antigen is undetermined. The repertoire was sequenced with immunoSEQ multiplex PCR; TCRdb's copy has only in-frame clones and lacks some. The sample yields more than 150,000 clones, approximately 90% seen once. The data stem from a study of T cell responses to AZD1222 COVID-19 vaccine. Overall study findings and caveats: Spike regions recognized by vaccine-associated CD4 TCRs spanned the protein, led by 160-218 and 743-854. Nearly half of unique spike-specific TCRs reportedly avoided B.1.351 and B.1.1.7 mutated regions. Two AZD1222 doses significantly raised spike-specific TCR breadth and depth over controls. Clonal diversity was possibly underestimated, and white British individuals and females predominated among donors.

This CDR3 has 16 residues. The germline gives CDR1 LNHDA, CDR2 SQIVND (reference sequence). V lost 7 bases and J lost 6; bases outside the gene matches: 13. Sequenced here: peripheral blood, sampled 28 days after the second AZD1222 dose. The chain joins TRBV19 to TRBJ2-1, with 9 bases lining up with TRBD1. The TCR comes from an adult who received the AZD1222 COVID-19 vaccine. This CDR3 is CASTLGTGQLGNEQFF. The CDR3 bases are TGTGCCAGTACCCTAGGGACAGGGCAATTAGGCAATGAGCAGTTCTTC.